The 21 T cell receptor beta chains given below trace back to one sample, sequenced in a study of shared clonotypes between healthy human individuals (dated by TCRdb to the early 2020s). The library was made by the immunoSEQ multiplex PCR assay. Entries here come from immuneACCESS through TCRdb and include only in-frame sequences with V and J called. Some clones fail to appear in such tables; in the studies checked, an unresolved V gene covers under half of the shortfall, and the cause of the remainder is unknown. The sample includes 1.6 million or so clones, with around 95% observed a single time. Approximately 1.2% of the sample rests with the top ten. What was sequenced was naive CD4+ T cells sorted from blood. The cell subset or site label, read with the paper, signifies: CD45RA+ positively selected. The receptors come from a man in his thirties or forties in good health.

This chain connects TRBV5-4 to TRBJ1-1; D unclear. Germline CDR1 reads SGHNT; CDR2 reads YYREEE (reference sequence). Trimming removed 4 bases at V and 6 bases at J, with 10 bases between. This CDR3 has 12 amino acids. The CDR3 DNA is TGTGCCAGCAGCACCCGGGAGTCTGAAGCTTTCTTT. Protein: CASSTRESEAFF.

V and J are TRBV5-5 and TRBJ1-3; the D gene is possibly TRBD1 (6 bases). Trimming took 2 bases from V and 1 from J, leaving 22 bases between them. This CDR3 comprises 19 residues. Germline V lookup: CDR1 SGHKS, CDR2 YYEKEE (reference sequence). In DNA, the CDR3 is TGTGCCAGCAGCTTACGAACGTTCAACAGGGTGGATTCTGGAAACACCATATATTTT. Its translation is CASSLRTFNRVDSGNTIYF.

The chain combines TRBV10-1 with TRBJ2-1, with 9 bases lining up with TRBD1. Germline loops: CDR1 WNHNN, CDR2 SYGVQD (reference sequence). With 0 bases clipped from V and 10 bases from J, the junction kept 16 bases outside the gene matches. This CDR3 is 18 amino acids long. The CDR3 protein is CASSESSGGQGGYREQFF. The CDR3 nucleotides read TGCGCCAGCAGTGAGTCCTCAGGGGGACAGGGTGGTTACAGGGAGCAGTTCTTC.

The count of this clone is one. The chain carries TRBV11-2 and TRBJ2-3, with 14 bases identical to TRBD2. CDR3 length: 19 residues. Losses at the gene ends were 5 bases for V and 1 base for J; bases not matched to a gene: 11. Germline-derived CDR1 and CDR2 are SGHAT and FQNNGV. This CDR3 reads CASSRIPGTSGRGTDTQYF. For the CDR3, the DNA is TGTGCCAGCAGCCGCATACCCGGGACTAGCGGGAGAGGCACAGATACGCAGTATTTT. Filled out from reference TRBV11-2 and TRBJ2-3, the complete variable domain reads EAGVAQSPRYKIIEKRQSVAFWCNPISGHATLYWYQQILGQGPKLLIQFQNNGVVDDSQLPKDRFSAERLKGVDSTLKIQPAKLEDSAVYLCASSRIPGTSGRGTDTQYFGPGTRLTVL.

The V and J genes are TRBV14 and TRBJ2-1, with 11 bases fitting TRBD2. With 4 bases clipped from V and 8 bases from J, the junction kept 16 bases outside the gene matches. CDR3 length: 18 residues. Germline V gives CDR1 SGHDN, CDR2 FVKESK. The CDR3 spells CASSPSYFLSGRADEQFF. CDR3 bases: TGTGCCAGCAGCCCCTCCTATTTTCTTAGCGGGAGGGCCGATGAGCAGTTCTTC.

This clone was detected a few times. Other DNA sequences in this specimen translate into the identical CDR3. The chain joins TRBV30 to TRBJ1-3; no clear D. The length of the CDR3 is 13 residues. The germline gives CDR1 GTSNPN, CDR2 SVGIG (reference sequence). Trimming removed 1 base at V and 1 base at J, with 5 bases between. The CDR3 loop reads CAWSGGSGNTIYF. The CDR3, as DNA: TGTGCCTGGAGTGGAGGGTCTGGAAACACCATATATTTT.

V and J are TRBV7-9 and TRBJ2-7; 8 bases align to TRBD2. From germline, CDR1 is SEHNR and CDR2 FQNEAQ (reference sequence). This CDR3 comprises 14 residues. Trimming cost V 2 bases and J 3 bases; bases outside gene matches: 3. CDR3 in DNA: TGTGCCAGCAGCTTAAGCGGGAGCTACTACGAGCAGTACTTC. Amino acids: CASSLSGSYYEQYF.

A note on this clone: This same CDR3 is encoded by further DNA sequences in the sample. CDR3: CASSLGAGANYGYTF. In DNA form, the CDR3 reads TGCGCCAGCAGCTTGGGTGCAGGGGCTAACTATGGCTACACCTTC. The V and J genes are TRBV5-1 and TRBJ1-2; weak D call: TRBD1 (6 bases). The germline V and J ends were trimmed by 0 bases and 0 bases, with 9 bases remaining between them. The length of the CDR3 is 15 residues. Germline CDR1 reads SGHRS; CDR2 reads YFSETQ.

On this clone: Within the sample, other DNA sequences also encode this same CDR3. The chain has TRBV28 and TRBJ2-7; D uncertain. The germline V and J ends were trimmed by 2 bases and 2 bases, with 10 bases remaining between them. The V gene's germline CDR1 is MDHEN and CDR2 SYDVKM. The CDR3 has 14 residues. The CDR3 spells CASSLGGTTYEQYF. CDR3 nucleotides: TGTGCCAGCAGTTTAGGCGGTACCACCTACGAGCAGTACTTC.

This clone came up once. This chain links TRBV28 with TRBJ1-5; D is unclear. CDR3 length: 13 residues. CDR1 is MDHEN and CDR2 is SYDVKM in the germline V gene. Trimming removed 6 bases from V and 7 bases from J, with 13 bases in between. CDR3 nucleotide sequence: TGTGCCAGCAGCCGGACGAAGCAACAGCCCCAGCATTTT. Protein: CASSRTKQQPQHF.

V and J are TRBV9 and TRBJ2-2, with D perhaps matching TRBD2 (6 bases). The CDR3 spans 16 residues. From germline, CDR1 is SGDLS and CDR2 YYNGEE. V was clipped by 4 bases and J by 1 base, with 14 bases between them. The CDR3 DNA follows: TGTGCCAGCAGCTCCACTGCTAGCGTGAACACCGGGGAGCTGTTTTTT. Amino acids: CASSSTASVNTGELFF.

CDR3 loop: CASSPSATYGYTF. In nucleotides, the CDR3 is TGTGCCAGCAGTCCTTCAGCGACCTATGGCTACACCTTC. The J gene is TRBJ1-2, the V gene TRBV6-5; no firm D call. The CDR3 contains 13 residues. The germline gives CDR1 MNHEY, CDR2 SVGAGI. V lost 5 bases to trimming and J lost 4 bases, with 11 bases between them.

For the CDR3, the DNA is TGTGCCAGCATCCGTGGGACAGGGGGAAATCAGCCCCAGCATTTT. Its protein product is CASIRGTGGNQPQHF. V is TRBV7-8 and J is TRBJ1-5; 11 bases line up with TRBD1. Germline V lookup: CDR1 SGHVS, CDR2 FQNEAQ. Germline trimming cut 7 bases from V and 4 bases from J; bases unmatched to any gene: 6. The CDR3 is 15 residues long.

The chain is built from TRBV6-6 and TRBJ1-3, with D unresolved. CDR1 is MNHNY and CDR2 is SVGAGI in the germline V gene (reference sequence). The CDR3 has 16 residues. V was trimmed by 5 bases and J by 0 bases, leaving 14 bases between them. The CDR3 reads CASSPPPRLSGNTIYF. CDR3 coding DNA: TGTGCCAGCAGTCCCCCCCCGAGGCTCTCTGGAAACACCATATATTTT.

This CDR3 is CASTSFLLNRGLNTIYF. Here the CDR3 DNA reads TGTGCCAGCACGTCTTTCCTTTTAAACAGGGGACTTAACACCATATATTTT. The genes are TRBV7-9 and TRBJ1-3, with 7 bases that match TRBD1. Trimming cost V 7 bases and J 7 bases; bases outside gene matches: 19. Per germline, CDR1 SEHNR and CDR2 FQNEAQ (reference sequence). The length of the CDR3 is 17 residues.

The chain joins TRBV19 to TRBJ1-1, with D unclear. Germline CDR1 and CDR2: LNHDA and SQIVND (reference sequence). The CDR3 has 13 amino acids. The V end lost 6 bases, the J end lost 1 base, and 9 bases lay between the germline ends. The CDR3 nucleotides read TGTGCCAGTAGGGGCAGAGCGAACACTGAAGCTTTCTTT. Encoded protein: CASRGRANTEAFF.

The chain uses TRBV30 and TRBJ2-7; a weak D match, TRBD1 (6 bases). V gave up 4 bases and J gave up 2 bases, with 18 bases separating them. The V gene's germline CDR1 is GTSNPN and CDR2 SVGIG (reference sequence). There are 15 residues in the CDR3. The CDR3 reads CAWTNARDIPYEQYF. In DNA, the CDR3 is TGTGCCTGGACCAACGCCCGGGACATTCCCTACGAGCAGTACTTC.

This chain links TRBV11-2 with TRBJ2-7; possible D gene TRBD1, 6 bases. Looked up from germline, CDR1 is SGHAT and CDR2 is FQNNGV. The CDR3 is 14 residues long. With 4 bases removed from V and 5 bases from J, the gap between germline ends came to 15 bases. The CDR3 nucleotides are TGTGCCAGCAGCTCACTCCAGGGGATACACGAGCAGTACTTC. Protein sequence: CASSSLQGIHEQYF.

The chain joins TRBV23-1 to TRBJ1-5, with D unclear. TRBV23-1 falls under the ORF class, with uncertain function. The CDR3 runs 19 residues. V lost 2 bases and J lost 0, with 20 bases in between. The CDR3 spells CASSQTQGGRSDSNQPQHF. In DNA, the CDR3 is TGCGCCAGCAGTCAAACCCAAGGAGGCAGGTCAGATAGCAATCAGCCCCAGCATTTT.

The V gene is TRBV7-2, the J gene TRBJ2-2; 7 nucleotides agree with TRBD2. In germline, CDR1 is SGHTA, CDR2 FQGNSA. V lost 2 bases to trimming and J lost 6 bases; unmatched junction nucleotides: 15. This CDR3 contains 18 residues. The CDR3 DNA follows: TGTGCCAGCAGCTTATATTCCGTGAGGACTAGTTCGTCCGGGGAGCTGTTTTTT. Its translation is CASSLYSVRTSSSGELFF.

This sequence joins TRBV5-5 and TRBJ2-6; D not resolved. The germline CDR1 and CDR2 sequences are SGHKS and YYEKEE (reference sequence). V dropped 4 bases and J dropped 0 bases, with 5 bases sitting between them. This CDR3 is 14 amino acids long. CDR3 bases: TGTGCCAGCAGCCTTCCCTCTGGGGCCAACGTCCTGACTTTC. Protein sequence: CASSLPSGANVLTF.